Listed below are T cell receptor beta chains from one sample, sequenced in a study of OX40 agonist ivuxolimab in advanced cancers. Profiling relied on immunoSEQ multiplex PCR, and the TCRdb table lists in-frame clones only, not all of them. Of about 18,000 clones in the sample, around two thirds were seen once. Sample: CD4+ or CD8+ T cells sorted from blood, taken in a trial of the OX40 agonist ivuxolimab. The receptors were gathered from an adult with an advanced solid tumor such as melanoma, head and neck, liver or kidney cancer. CDR3s include the opening cysteine and the closing phenylalanine or tryptophan. A D gene is named only where the DNA matches it firmly.

cdr3_aa,v_call,j_call,d_call
CASSLRSGSVGTGELFF,TRBV13,TRBJ2-2,NA
CSVPRGGGNEQFF,TRBV29-1,TRBJ2-1,NA
CASSYSTGIYGYTF,TRBV6-5,TRBJ1-2,NA
CASSIGSSDTDTQYF,TRBV19,TRBJ2-3,NA
CAWGAGSYNEQFF,TRBV30,TRBJ2-1,NA
CASSLGTGAMNTEAFF,TRBV19,TRBJ1-1,TRBD1
CASSVEPERETQYF,TRBV9,TRBJ2-5,NA
CASSESWEATYEQYF,TRBV10-2,TRBJ2-7,NA
CSVEDPSAGVSYEQYF,TRBV29-1,TRBJ2-7,TRBD2
CASSGKDTDTQYF,TRBV18,TRBJ2-3,NA
CASRFSATEAFF,TRBV6-5,TRBJ1-1,NA
CASFPGAYTGELFF,TRBV19,TRBJ2-2,NA
CASEAGTGELFF,TRBV6-1,TRBJ2-2,NA
CASSYSDSYEQYF,TRBV6-5,TRBJ2-7,NA
CASSSPGTGTIHYGYTF,TRBV28,TRBJ1-2,TRBD1
CASTSTPGRDTGELFF,TRBV7-6,TRBJ2-2,NA
CASSTLTKGNTIYF,TRBV28,TRBJ1-3,NA
CASSGDITNTEAFF,TRBV2,TRBJ1-1,NA
CASSWTSSEQYF,TRBV5-6,TRBJ2-7,TRBD2
CASSTEEQGADTQYF,TRBV9,TRBJ2-3,TRBD1
CASSHAPRGQYEKLFF,TRBV4-3,TRBJ1-4,TRBD1
CASSQGWAGLVSGELFF,TRBV4-1,TRBJ2-2,NA
CASSLGEDLYEQYF,TRBV5-1,TRBJ2-7,NA
CASSSTRQGAVGYNEQFF,TRBV7-9,TRBJ2-1,TRBD1
CASSERGGPGEGHTEAFF,TRBV10-1,TRBJ1-1,NA
CASSFPGLAGGINEQFF,TRBV28,TRBJ2-1,TRBD2
CASSLATGTLGYNEQFF,TRBV7-9,TRBJ2-1,NA
CASSPSGSSYEQYF,TRBV9,TRBJ2-7,TRBD2
CASSESKREGVSRAFAEQYF,TRBV10-2,TRBJ2-7,NA
CASNPSQPIAGATDTQYF,TRBV27,TRBJ2-3,TRBD2
CASSLVQGEAFF,TRBV28,TRBJ1-1,NA
CASRGEGAGEQYF,TRBV9,TRBJ2-7,TRBD2
CASSLAPQGANEAFF,TRBV7-9,TRBJ1-1,TRBD1
CAWDQPGQGKYEQYF,TRBV30,TRBJ2-7,TRBD1
CASSGLEGTRYEQYF,TRBV19,TRBJ2-7,NA
CASSQEFLDEQYF,TRBV4-3,TRBJ2-7,NA
CASSIWVGGEWGNQPQHF,TRBV19,TRBJ1-5,NA
CASGMGFGNQPQHF,TRBV7-9,TRBJ1-5,NA
CASSLSRDRFHEKLFF,TRBV7-2,TRBJ1-4,TRBD1
CASSGDHLSSYNEQFF,TRBV2,TRBJ2-1,NA
CASSQNTGRDTEAFF,TRBV9,TRBJ1-1,NA
CASRVDQGSYGYTF,TRBV6-7,TRBJ1-2,NA
CASSALTGGTDTEAFF,TRBV19,TRBJ1-1,TRBD1
CASSDGRSTYEQYF,TRBV10-2,TRBJ2-7,NA
CASSLLNPNTGELFF,TRBV11-1,TRBJ2-2,NA
CASSQVGEVGETQYF,TRBV7-6,TRBJ2-5,NA
CASRITGGTQYF,TRBV6-5,TRBJ2-3,TRBD2
CASSRPQGPVIDSSYNEQFF,TRBV7-8,TRBJ2-1,NA
CASSIAVAAYEQYF,TRBV19,TRBJ2-7,NA
CASSQTSSHNEQFF,TRBV27,TRBJ2-1,NA
CATSRDALISGNTIYF,TRBV15,TRBJ1-3,NA
CASSSGRQETQYF,TRBV27,TRBJ2-5,NA